In this sample, the clone carrying this TCR delta chain is medium-sized (0.01 to 0.1%). TCRdb re-called the RT-PCR reads through CATT. The table records about 3,200 delta-chain clones, 21% of them present only once. The trim removed 1 base at V and 0 bases at J, leaving 13 bases unmatched. CDR3 length: 18 amino acids. Germline V gives CDR1 GEAIGNYY, CDR2 EKD. The data are from a study of gamma-delta T cells after stem cell transplantation. The clonotype comes from a human donor. It is not recorded whose cells these are; they may come from a transplant donor. This chain joins TRDV2 and TRDJ1; TRDD3 agrees at 7 bases. The sample comprised gamma-delta T cells. The CDR3 DNA follows: TGTGCCTGTGACACGGTCCCACTGGGGAGCCAGTACACCGATAAACTCATCTTT. Protein sequence: CACDTVPLGSQYTDKLIF.